Listed here are 18 T cell receptor beta chains from one sample, sequenced in a study of shared clonotypes between healthy human individuals. Produced via immunoSEQ multiplex PCR; TCRdb's table is partial and in-frame only. The data show around 1.5 million clones, 95% to 99% seen once. Sequencing input: naive CD4+ T cells sorted from blood. Subset specified: CD45RA+ positively selected. These receptors came from a man aged 25-45 years in good health.

The chain combines TRBV27 with TRBJ1-5; possible D gene TRBD1, 5 bases. The CDR3 extends over 14 amino acids. The V gene's germline CDR1 is MNHEY and CDR2 SMNVEV (reference sequence). V was cut by 2 bases and J by 7 bases, with 12 bases left in between. The CDR3 nucleotides read TGTGCCAGCAGTTTAGCGGGGGGGACCCAGCCCCAGCATTTT. This encodes CASSLAGGTQPQHF.

The V call is TRBV10-1, the J call TRBJ2-1, with D tentatively TRBD2 (6 bases). The CDR3 covers 13 residues. Trimming took 8 bases from V and 12 from J, leaving 20 bases between them. Germline assignment: CDR1 WNHNN and CDR2 SYGVQD (reference sequence). The chain's CDR3 is CASGDPGLGRQFF. In DNA form, the CDR3 reads TGCGCCAGCGGGGATCCGGGACTTGGTAGGCAGTTCTTC.

This chain connects TRBV11-2 to TRBJ2-1; weak D call: TRBD2 (5 bases). The germline gives CDR1 SGHAT, CDR2 FQNNGV. Trimming shortened V by 2 bases and J by 0 bases, and 8 bases separated the two germline ends. This CDR3 region has 15 residues. CDR3 in DNA: TGTGCCAGCAGCTTATACGGGGTCTCCTACAATGAGCAGTTCTTC. It is translated as CASSLYGVSYNEQFF.

The CDR3 coding sequence is TGTGCCAGCTCCACTCCCGGACGGACGAACACTGAAGCTTTCTTT. As protein: CASSTPGRTNTEAFF. The chain employs TRBV7-2 and TRBJ1-1; D uncertain. The CDR3 sequence is 15 residues long. V was cut by 8 bases and J by 1 base, with 17 bases left in between. Per the germline V gene, CDR1 is SGHTA and CDR2 is FQGNSA. Full variable domain (outside the CDR3, taken from reference TRBV7-2 and TRBJ1-1): GAGVSQSPSNKVTEKGKDVELRCDPISGHTALYWYRQSLGQGLEFLIYFQGNSAPDKSGLPSDRFSAERTGGSVSTLTIQRTQQEDSAVYLCASSTPGRTNTEAFFGQGTRLTVV.

The chain carries TRBV14 and TRBJ2-1; TRBD2 matches at 12 bases. Germline CDR1 and CDR2: SGHDN and FVKESK. V dropped 2 bases and J dropped 8; count of bases not matched to a gene: 7. This CDR3 region has 16 residues. CDR3 in DNA: TGTGCCAGCAGCCAACCACGACTAGCGGGAGTGGATGAGCAGTTCTTC. This encodes CASSQPRLAGVDEQFF.

CDR3 region: CASSIVGQGARFNTGELFF. The CDR3 DNA sequence: TGTGCCAGCAGCATAGTGGGACAGGGGGCGAGATTTAACACCGGGGAGCTGTTTTTT. The chain employs TRBV11-3 and TRBJ2-2, with 12 nucleotides matching TRBD1. Unmatched junction bases numbered 12, after V lost 5 bases and J lost 2 bases. The CDR3 loop spans 19 amino acids. In germline, CDR1 is SGHNT, CDR2 YENEEA.

The chain links TRBV7-9 to TRBJ2-1; 9 nucleotides align to TRBD2. Germline CDR1 is SEHNR and CDR2 is FQNEAQ (reference sequence). The CDR3 is 17 amino acids. With V trimmed by 1 base and J by 4 bases, 8 bases remained unmatched. CDR3 sequence reads: CASSLGSLAGQYNEQFF. DNA for the CDR3: TGTGCCAGCAGCTTAGGTTCTCTAGCGGGGCAATACAATGAGCAGTTCTTC.

The DNA for the CDR3 is TGTGCCAGCAGCTACCGGGACAGCTTGGAGGAGCAGTACTTC. This encodes CASSYRDSLEEQYF. V usage is TRBV6-5 and J usage is TRBJ2-7; 7 nucleotides match TRBD1. This CDR3 has 14 amino acids. Trimming at V came to 6 bases and at J to 7 bases, leaving 12 bases not matched to a gene. Germline CDR1 MNHEY, CDR2 SVGAGI.

The V call is TRBV18, the J call TRBJ2-2; D unresolved. The germline gives CDR1 KGHSH, CDR2 LQKENI. This CDR3 contains 12 residues. V lost 5 bases to trimming and J lost 6 bases, with 7 bases between them. The CDR3 sequence: CASSLKAGELFF. The DNA for the CDR3 is TGTGCCAGCTCATTAAAAGCCGGGGAGCTGTTTTTT.

The chain is built from TRBV15 and TRBJ2-7; D uncertain. Germline assignment: CDR1 LNHNV and CDR2 YYDKDF (reference sequence). The CDR3 is 13 residues long. V was cut by 0 bases and J by 4 bases, with 7 bases left in between. The chain's CDR3 is CATSRESGYEQYF. DNA for the CDR3: TGTGCCACCAGCAGAGAAAGTGGTTACGAGCAGTACTTC. Based on the CDR3 plus reference TRBV15 and TRBJ2-7, the full variable domain is DAMVIQNPRYQVTQFGKPVTLSCSQTLNHNVMYWYQQKSSQAPKLLFHYYDKDFNNEADTPDNFQSRRPNTSFCFLDIRSPGLGDTAMYLCATSRESGYEQYFGPGTRLTVT.

The chain has TRBV13 and TRBJ2-1; TRBD2 agrees at 9 bases. Trimming removed 2 bases from V and 15 bases from J; junction bases left unmatched: 11. Germline V gene lookup returns CDR1 PRHDT and CDR2 FYEKMQ (reference sequence). This CDR3 region has 14 residues. In DNA, the CDR3 is TGTGCCAGCAGCTTAATAGCGGGAGCTACCCCGGGGTTCTTC. As protein: CASSLIAGATPGFF. Drawing the rest from reference TRBV13 and TRBJ2-1, the complete variable domain is AAGVIQSPRHLIKEKRETATLKCYPIPRHDTVYWYQQGPGQDPQFLISFYEKMQSDKGSIPDRFSAQQFSDYHSELNMSSLELGDSALYFCASSLIAGATPGFFGPGTRLTVL.

This chain connects TRBV6-6 to TRBJ2-7; D is uncertain. In germline, CDR1 is MNHNY, CDR2 SVGAGI (reference sequence). The CDR3 runs to 11 residues. Deletions cut 2 bases from V and 4 bases from J, with 3 bases between. In DNA form, the CDR3 reads TGTGCCAGCAGTTACATATACGAGCAGTACTTC. Translating it yields CASSYIYEQYF.

The chain links TRBV7-8 to TRBJ2-7, with D uncertain. From germline, CDR1 is SGHVS and CDR2 FQNEAQ. Trimming stripped 4 bases from V and 0 bases from J, with 10 bases between. This CDR3 comprises 14 residues. Here the CDR3 DNA reads TGTGCCAGCAGCTCAAAACGGAGCTCCTACGAGCAGTACTTC. Translation gives CASSSKRSSYEQYF.

The chain employs TRBV28 and TRBJ1-2, with 7 bases that match TRBD1. There are 15 residues in the CDR3. Germline V lookup: CDR1 MDHEN, CDR2 SYDVKM. J was trimmed by 0 bases and V by 7 bases; bases with no gene match: 8. For the CDR3, the DNA is TGTGCCAGCACAAGACAGGGAAGATCTAACTATGGCTACACCTTC. Its protein is CASTRQGRSNYGYTF.

As regards this clone: Within the sample, other DNA sequences also encode this same CDR3. This rearrangement joins TRBV18 to TRBJ2-3; a possible D gene is TRBD2 (5 bases). The germline gives CDR1 KGHSH, CDR2 LQKENI. The CDR3 spans 15 residues. Between the trimmed V and J ends, which lost 3 bases and 0 bases, there was a span of 10 bases. CDR3 region: CASSPRTGSTDTQYF. CDR3 nucleotide sequence: TGTGCCAGCTCACCGAGGACGGGGAGCACAGATACGCAGTATTTT.

The chain is built from TRBV5-4 and TRBJ2-7; D is perhaps TRBD1 or TRBD2 (6 bases each). Trimming took 0 bases from V and 6 from J, leaving 16 bases between them. Looked up from germline, CDR1 is SGHNT and CDR2 is YYREEE (reference sequence). The CDR3 consists of 15 residues. CDR3 region: CASSLARGQRAEQYF. CDR3 sequence (DNA): TGTGCCAGCAGCTTGGCCCGAGGACAGCGGGCCGAGCAGTACTTC.

The gene calls are TRBV18 and TRBJ2-7; no clear D gene. Germline V gene lookup returns CDR1 KGHSH and CDR2 LQKENI. The CDR3 consists of 14 residues. Trimming pared 3 bases from V and 7 bases from J, leaving 16 bases between. The CDR3 bases are TGTGCCAGCTCACCTCTACCTCGAGTGATAGAGCAGTACTTC. As protein: CASSPLPRVIEQYF.

The CDR3 reads CASSRTGLYEQYF. The CDR3 DNA is TGTGCCAGCTCACGGACAGGGCTCTACGAGCAGTACTTC. This chain joins TRBV18 and TRBJ2-7, with 8 bases lining up with TRBD1. J gave up 3 bases and V 4 bases, and 2 bases lay outside the gene matches. The germline gives CDR1 KGHSH, CDR2 LQKENI. The CDR3 spans 13 residues.